Sequencing of this T cell receptor beta chain was carried out in a study of cytomegalovirus exposure and HLA in healthy donors. Concerning this clone: The antigen remains unidentified.

Here immunoSEQ multiplex PCR was the method, and the copy in TCRdb shows in-frame clones only, minus some. Among roughly 350,000 clones, 86% were seen once, and the ten largest hold under 0.85%. Points from the study as a whole: According to reports, the classifier identified cytomegalovirus status with high specificity and sensitivity.

The sequence was obtained from a woman aged 18 to 35 in good health and CMV-seronegative. The sequenced material came from PBMCs.

CDR3 sequence (DNA): TGTGCCAGCGGGAGCTCCTACGAGCAGTACTTC. It codes for CASGSSYEQYF. The chain uses TRBV6-5 and TRBJ2-7; TRBD2 is a possible D gene (5 bases). This CDR3 comprises 11 residues. The V gene lost 8 bases and the J gene lost 0 bases, with 5 bases spanning the gap. Per germline, CDR1 MNHEY and CDR2 SVGAGI.